This T cell receptor beta chain was recorded in a study of cytotoxic CD8 clonotypes in ibrutinib-treated CLL. Germline values: CDR1 SGHAT, CDR2 FQNNGV. After removal of 5 bases from V and 9 bases from J, the junction contained 12 bases not matched to a gene. CDR3 size: 14 residues. Using immunoSEQ multiplex PCR, the repertoire was profiled, and TCRdb retains in-frame clones only, with some absent. Of roughly 54,000 clones in the sample, about three fifths were seen once. The chain employs TRBV11-2 and TRBJ2-7; 8 positions match TRBD1. This material consisted of PBMCs, taken after 24 months of ibrutinib treatment. The source of this sequence is a human donor with chronic lymphocytic leukemia. The DNA for the CDR3 is TGTGCCAGCAGCCCAACCCGGGCAGGGGGCGTGCAGTACTTC. Protein: CASSPTRAGGVQYF.